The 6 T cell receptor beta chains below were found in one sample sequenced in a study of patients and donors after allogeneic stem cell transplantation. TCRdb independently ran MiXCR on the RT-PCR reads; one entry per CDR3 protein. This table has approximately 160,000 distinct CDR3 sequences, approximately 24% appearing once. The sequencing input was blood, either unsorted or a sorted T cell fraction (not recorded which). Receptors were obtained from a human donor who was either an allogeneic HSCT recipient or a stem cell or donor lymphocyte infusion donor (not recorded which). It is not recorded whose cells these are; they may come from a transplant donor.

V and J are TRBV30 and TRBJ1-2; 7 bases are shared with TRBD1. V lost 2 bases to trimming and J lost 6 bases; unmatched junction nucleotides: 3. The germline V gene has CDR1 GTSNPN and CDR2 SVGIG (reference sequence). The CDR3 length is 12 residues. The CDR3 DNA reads TGTGCCTGGAGTCCCCAGGGGGATGGCTACACCTTC. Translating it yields CAWSPQGDGYTF.

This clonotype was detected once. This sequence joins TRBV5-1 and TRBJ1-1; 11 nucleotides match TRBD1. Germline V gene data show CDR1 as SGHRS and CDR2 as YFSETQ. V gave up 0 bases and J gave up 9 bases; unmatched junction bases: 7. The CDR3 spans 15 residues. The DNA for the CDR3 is TGCGCCAGCAGCTTGGGCCGGACAGGGGGCAAACAAGCTTTCTTT. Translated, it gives CASSLGRTGGKQAFF.

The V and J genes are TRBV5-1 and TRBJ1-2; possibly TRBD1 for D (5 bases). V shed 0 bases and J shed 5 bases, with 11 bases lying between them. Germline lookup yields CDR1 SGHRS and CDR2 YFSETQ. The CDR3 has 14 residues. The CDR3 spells CASSLEGNRYGYTF. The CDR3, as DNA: TGCGCCAGCAGCTTGGAGGGGAATAGGTATGGCTACACCTTC. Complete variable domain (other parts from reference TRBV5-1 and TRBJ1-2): KAGVTQTPRYLIKTRGQQVTLSCSPISGHRSVSWYQQTPGQGLQFLFEYFSETQRNKGNFPGRFSGRQFSNSRSEMNVSTLELGDSALYLCASSLEGNRYGYTFGSGTRLTVV.

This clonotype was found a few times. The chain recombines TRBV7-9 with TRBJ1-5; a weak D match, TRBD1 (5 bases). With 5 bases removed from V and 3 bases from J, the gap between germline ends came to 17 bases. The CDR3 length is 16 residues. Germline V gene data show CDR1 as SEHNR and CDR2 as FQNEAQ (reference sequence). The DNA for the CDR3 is TGTGCCAGCAGCCCCCAGGGACCCCACGACAATCAGCCCCAGCATTTT. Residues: CASSPQGPHDNQPQHF. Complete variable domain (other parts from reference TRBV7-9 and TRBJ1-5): DTGVSQNPRHKITKRGQNVTFRCDPISEHNRLYWYRQTLGQGPEFLTYFQNEAQLEKSRLLSDRFSAERPKGSFSTLEIQRTEQGDSAMYLCASSPQGPHDNQPQHFGDGTRLSIL.

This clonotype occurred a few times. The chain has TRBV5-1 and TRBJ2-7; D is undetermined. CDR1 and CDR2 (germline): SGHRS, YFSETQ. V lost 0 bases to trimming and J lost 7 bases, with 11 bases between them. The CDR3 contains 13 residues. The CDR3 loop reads CASSLGRAGEQYF. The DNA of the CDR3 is TGCGCCAGCAGCTTGGGACGGGCTGGGGAGCAGTACTTC.

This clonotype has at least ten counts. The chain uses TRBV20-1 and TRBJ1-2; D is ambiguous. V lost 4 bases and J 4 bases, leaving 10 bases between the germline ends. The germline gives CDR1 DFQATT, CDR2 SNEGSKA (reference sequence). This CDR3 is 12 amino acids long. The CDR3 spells CSANSVVYGYTF. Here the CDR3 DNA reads TGCAGTGCTAACTCAGTAGTCTATGGCTACACCTTC.